This T cell receptor (beta chain) comes out of a study of response to subunit inactivated influenza vaccine. Findings and limits, study-wide: With each seasonal influenza vaccination, the authors suggested, few new T cells are recruited.

This clonotype has more than one count but fewer than ten. Its antigen remains unknown. TCRdb reprocessed the RT-PCR reads via MiXCR and lists one record per CDR3 protein. The sample shows around 570,000 distinct CDR3 sequences, around 8% of them seen only once. The CDR3 sequence is 14 residues long. Germline V lookup: CDR1 DFQATT, CDR2 SNEGSKA (reference sequence). V was cut by 1 base and J by 5 bases, with 15 bases left in between. The starting material was PBMCs from blood, obtained 23 months after vaccination. The receptor comes from a man aged 50-75 years who received an inactivated influenza vaccine. The V gene is TRBV20-1, the J gene TRBJ2-7; D might be TRBD2 (5 bases). The CDR3 here is CSARAGSVPHEQYF. The DNA of the CDR3 is TGCAGTGCTAGAGCGGGGTCGGTCCCCCACGAGCAGTACTTC.